Sequencing of this TCR beta chain was carried out in a study of T cell responses to AZD1222 COVID-19 vaccine (dated by TCRdb to the early 2020s). Turning to the overall study: TCR sequencing was performed for 230 to 250 trial participants, of whom 207 were given two doses of AZD1222 and around 26 were given two doses of MenACWY control vaccine. Trial participants were enrolled into age subgroups of 18-55, 56-69 and 70-plus years, which contained about 150, 27 and 61 TCR-sequenced participants, respectively. The paper as a whole reports these results and caveats: Epitopes outside the regions mutated in the B.1.351 and B.1.1.7 variants were reportedly recognized by nearly half of the unique spike-specific TCRs. Conclusions about previously exposed vaccinees are limited, since just a handful of AZD1222 recipients were seropositive for SARS-CoV-2 at baseline. After two AZD1222 doses, spike-specific TCR breadth and depth were significantly higher than at day 0 and than in MenACWY recipients. Because no day 14 peak-response samples were available, the repertoires could be characterized only after the peak T cell response. Participants were mostly white British, with more females than males. The authors suggested clonal diversity may have been underestimated. In the small 56-69-year group, the increase in depth fell short of significance, most likely because of low power. The vaccine-associated CD4 TCRs covered the entire spike protein, and the dominant responses fell in regions 160-218 and 743-854.

The time point label on this specimen signifies: baseline before first vaccination. What the treatment or condition label conveys for this sample: meningococcal conjugate vaccine given as trial control. Vaccinee samples came from UK trials COV001 and COV002, including a single-blind randomized controlled phase 2/3 trial of AZD1222 (ChAdOx1 nCoV-19) in healthy adults. For TCRbeta chain sequencing, PBMC samples were collected from trial participants at day 0 and at day 28 after the second dose. The CDR3 sequence holds 17 residues, the cysteine and phenylalanine included. The sequence is cut down to CDR3 DNA, 51 bases in frame from base 1. Taken from the germline V gene, the CDR1 and CDR2 loops are KGHSH and LQKENI. V is clipped by 6 bases and J by 5 bases, and the sequence between their germline boundaries is 22 bases long. The CDR3 regions of human TCRbeta chains were subjected to immunosequencing. In the authors' own workflow: Repertoire TCRs were checked for matches against a reference library of SARS-CoV-2-specific TCRs that had been generated using the MIRA antigen-specificity platform. Breadth meant the fraction of unique TCRs that were SARS-CoV-2-associated, whereas depth meant the fraction of total T cells that were SARS-CoV-2-associated. Using the MIRA data, every spike-specific TCR was mapped to the spike region that the TCR reacted to and assigned to either a CD4 or a CD8 class. Log10-transformed breadth and depth values were compared by one-way ANOVA with Sidak's multiple comparisons tests. TCRdb's version of the immuneACCESS table is confined to in-frame rearrangements and falls short of the full clone set. An unresolved V gene accounts for under half of the shortfall where checked; the remainder is of unknown origin. The V and J calls and clone size are taken from that table; D and trimming were inferred from the DNA. Counted in this sample were around 100,000 clones; more than 70% of them appeared once. The ten most abundant clones make up around 3.8% of the sample.

This clone has only one observation. No cognate antigen has been identified for it. No per-base quality is available; no much larger clone lies one base away. The rearranged segments are TRBV18 and TRBJ2-2; D gene: possibly TRBD1, on 7 matching bases. The clonotype was recovered from an adult in good health. The specimen comprised peripheral blood, sampled on day 0 of MenACWY control vaccination. The DNA is TGTGCCAGCTCGCGGGACAGCGTGGTAGCGCGAACCGGGGAGCTGTTTTTT. Its protein product is CASSRDSVVARTGELFF.